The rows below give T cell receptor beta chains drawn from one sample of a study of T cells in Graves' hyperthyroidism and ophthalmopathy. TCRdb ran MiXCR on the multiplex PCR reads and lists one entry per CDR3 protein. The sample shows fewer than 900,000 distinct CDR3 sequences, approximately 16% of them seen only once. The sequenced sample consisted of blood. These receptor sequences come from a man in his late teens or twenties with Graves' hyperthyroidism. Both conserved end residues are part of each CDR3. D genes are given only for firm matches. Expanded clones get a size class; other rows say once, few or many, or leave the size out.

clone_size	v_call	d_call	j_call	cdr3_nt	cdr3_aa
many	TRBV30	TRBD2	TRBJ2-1	TGTGCCTGGAGTGTTCAGAGCGGGAGGAGGCATGAGCAGTTCTTC	CAWSVQSGRRHEQFF
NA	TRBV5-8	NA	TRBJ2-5	TGTGCCAGCATACGGGGGTTCTCGTACCAAGAGACCCAGTACTTC	CASIRGFSYQETQYF
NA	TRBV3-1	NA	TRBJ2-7	TGTGCCAGCAGCCAAGCCGGGACCGTCGAGCAGTACTTC	CASSQAGTVEQYF
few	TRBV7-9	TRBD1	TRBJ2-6	TGTGCCAGCAGCTCCGCATCCGGGACAGGGGTCCTGACTTTC	CASSSASGTGVLTF
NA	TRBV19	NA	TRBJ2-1	TGTGCCAGTTGGTCGGGGGCTGGGGATGAGCAGTTCTTC	CASWSGAGDEQFF
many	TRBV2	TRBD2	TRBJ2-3	TGTGCCAGCACTGCCGGACTAGCGGGAGTGGGCACAGATACGCAGTATTTT	CASTAGLAGVGTDTQYF
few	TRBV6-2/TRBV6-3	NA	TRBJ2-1	TGTGCCAGCAGGAGACTAGGGGAGATGAATGAGCAGTTCTTC	CASRRLGEMNEQFF
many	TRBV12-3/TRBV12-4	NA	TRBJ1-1	TGTGCCAGCAGAATAGTTAACACTGAAGCTTTCTTT	CASRIVNTEAFF
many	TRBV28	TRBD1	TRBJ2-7	TGTGCCAGCAGTTTGACAGGGACCTACGAGCAGTACTTC	CASSLTGTYEQYF
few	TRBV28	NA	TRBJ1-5	TGTGCCAGCAGTTTATATCGGCAGGCGCAGCCCCAGCATTTT	CASSLYRQAQPQHF
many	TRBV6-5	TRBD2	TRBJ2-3	TGTGCCAGCAGTTACACCGGGACTAGTCCCGCGGGTACGCAGTATTTT	CASSYTGTSPAGTQYF
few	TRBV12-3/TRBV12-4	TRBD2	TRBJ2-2	TGTGCCAGCAGTCTGGGGATAGGGGAGGGCCGGAACGGGGAGCTGTTTTTT	CASSLGIGEGRNGELFF
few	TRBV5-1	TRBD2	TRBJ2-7	TGCGCCAGCAGCCCCCATAGCGGGAGGGCCAGTAACGAGCAGTACTTC	CASSPHSGRASNEQYF
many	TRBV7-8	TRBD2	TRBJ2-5	TGTGCCAGCAGCTTAGAGGTAGCGGGAGGGCCGGGAGAGACCCAGTACTTC	CASSLEVAGGPGETQYF
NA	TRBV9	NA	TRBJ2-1	TGTGCCAGCAGCGGGGGTGGCAAATACAATGAGCAGTTCTTC	CASSGGGKYNEQFF
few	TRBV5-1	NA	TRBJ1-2	TGCGCCAGCAGCTTGTCCGGGAAGGGCTACACCTTC	CASSLSGKGYTF
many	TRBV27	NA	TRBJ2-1	TGTGCCAGCAGTTTCCTGGGCAATGAGCAGTTCTTC	CASSFLGNEQFF
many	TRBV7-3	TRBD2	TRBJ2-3	TGTGCCAGCAGCCTTTTACATAGCGGGAGTGCAGATACGCAGTATTTT	CASSLLHSGSADTQYF
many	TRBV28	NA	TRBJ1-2	TGTGCCAGCAGTGTGGGAGGGGGGGCGAACTATGGCTACACCTTC	CASSVGGGANYGYTF
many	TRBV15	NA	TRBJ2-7	TGTGCCACCAGCTGGAGGGGCTACTACGAGCAGTACTTC	CATSWRGYYEQYF
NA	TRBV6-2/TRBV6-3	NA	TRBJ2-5	TGTGCCAGCAGTTATGTTTTCAGGGGTCAAGAGACCCAGTACTTC	CASSYVFRGQETQYF
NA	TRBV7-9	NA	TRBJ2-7	TGTGCCAGCAGCTTACAGTCACCCACCAACGAGCAGTACTTC	CASSLQSPTNEQYF
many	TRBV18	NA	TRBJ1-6	TGTGCCAGCTCACCAGGCGGTCAGGGCAGCTCACCCCTCCACTTT	CASSPGGQGSSPLHF
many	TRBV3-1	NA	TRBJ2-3	TGTGCCAGCAGCCTAAAAAGAAGCACAGATACGCAGTATTTT	CASSLKRSTDTQYF
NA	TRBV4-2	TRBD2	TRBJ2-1	TGTGCCAGCAGCCAAGAGACTAGCGGGAGATGGAATGAGCAGTTCTTC	CASSQETSGRWNEQFF
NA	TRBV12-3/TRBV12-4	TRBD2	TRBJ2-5	TGTGCCAGCAGTTTAACTAGCGGGCTTCGCCAAGAGACCCAGTACTTC	CASSLTSGLRQETQYF
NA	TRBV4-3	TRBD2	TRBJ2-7	TGCGCCAGCAGCCAAGATGCGGGAGGGCGCTCCTACGAGCAGTACTTC	CASSQDAGGRSYEQYF
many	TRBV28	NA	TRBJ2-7	TGTGCCAGCAGTTTGGCATTGAGTCGCCACGAGCAGTACTTC	CASSLALSRHEQYF
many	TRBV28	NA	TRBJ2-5	TGTGCCAGCACCCCCCCGACCCGGGGGATAAACCAAGAGACCCAGTACTTC	CASTPPTRGINQETQYF